The 13 T cell receptor beta chains below come from one sample, sequenced in a study of human T cells and chemical hapten exposure. Time point meaning: healthy volunteer bleed at 2 weeks. Whole blood, unfractionated, served as the material for total RNA extraction. TCRdb analysed the RACE reads with MiXCR anew, one entry per CDR3 protein. This sample yields some 50,000 distinct CDR3 sequences, of which about 4.5% are seen a single time; around 5.5% belongs to the top ten. Sequencing input: whole blood. The source of these receptors is a human donor in good health. Some clones in this sample may be carry-over from other donors' samples.

This clonotype was detected ten times or more. The CDR3 DNA reads TGTGCCAGCAGCCAGTTGAGAGAGCAGTTCTTC. This encodes CASSQLREQFF. V gene TRBV3-1 combines with J gene TRBJ2-1; D is uncertain. V lost 3 bases and J 10 bases, leaving 7 bases between the germline ends. CDR3 length: 11 residues. CDR1 and CDR2 (germline): LGHDT, YNNKEL (reference sequence).

In this sample, this clonotype turned up a few times. V is TRBV19 and J is TRBJ2-3, with D possibly being TRBD2 (5 bases). The CDR3 consists of 13 residues. Germline loops: CDR1 LNHDA, CDR2 SQIVND (reference sequence). V lost 4 bases and J lost 3, with 8 bases in between. For the CDR3, the DNA is TGTGCCAGTAGTAGCGGGCGGACAGATACGCAGTATTTT. Translating gives CASSSGRTDTQYF.

This clonotype was found many times. This chain uses TRBV6-5 with TRBJ1-2, with 8 bases fitting TRBD1. The V and J ends lost 6 bases and 8 bases, in that order; junction bases with no gene match: 17. Germline V gene lookup returns CDR1 MNHEY and CDR2 SVGAGI. CDR3 length: 16 residues. CDR3 nucleotide sequence: TGTGCCAGCAGCCGAGGACAGGGAGCCCTCTCTTGGGGCTACACCTTC. Amino acids: CASSRGQGALSWGYTF.

The table lists this clonotype with many counts. The chain recombines TRBV24-1 with TRBJ2-7; 8 bases are a match to TRBD1. V lost 4 bases, J lost 4 bases, and 8 bases stayed unmatched. CDR3 size: 15 residues. The germline V gene encodes CDR1 KGHDR and CDR2 SFDVKD. CDR3 region: CATSDPGQGRYEQYF. In DNA form, the CDR3 reads TGTGCCACCAGTGACCCCGGACAGGGCCGTTACGAGCAGTACTTC.

This CDR3 reads CASSISSGSNTGELFF. CDR3 coding DNA: TGTGCCAGTAGTATCTCTAGCGGATCGAACACCGGGGAGCTGTTTTTT. This chain uses TRBV19 with TRBJ2-2; TRBD2 aligns across 7 bases. The CDR3 extends over 16 amino acids. V lost 3 bases to trimming and J lost 0 bases; unmatched junction nucleotides: 4. Germline V gene lookup returns CDR1 LNHDA and CDR2 SQIVND (reference sequence). The full variable domain, in which reference TRBV19 and TRBJ2-2 provide the parts outside the CDR3, is DGGITQSPKYLFRKEGQNVTLSCEQNLNHDAMYWYRQDPGQGLRLIYYSQIVNDFQKGDIAEGYSVSREKKESFPLTVTSAQKNPTAFYLCASSISSGSNTGELFFGEGSRLTVL.

V gene TRBV30 combines with J gene TRBJ1-2, with D tentatively TRBD1 (6 bases). The V gene's germline CDR1 is GTSNPN and CDR2 SVGIG (reference sequence). V was shortened by 0 bases and J by 8 bases, with 7 bases between the two germline ends. The CDR3 runs 11 residues. CDR3 nucleotides: TGTGCCTGGAGTGTAACAGGGGGCTACACCTTC. Translation gives CAWSVTGGYTF. Looking up the rest from reference TRBV30 and TRBJ1-2 gives the full variable domain: SQTIHQWPATLVQPVGSPLSLECTVEGTSNPNLYWYRQAAGRGLQLLFYSVGIGQISSEVPQNLSASRPQDRQFILSSKKLLLSDSGFYLCAWSVTGGYTFGSGTRLTVV.

This clonotype appeared a few times. This chain joins TRBV12-3 or TRBV12-4 and TRBJ2-3; a weak D match, TRBD2 (6 bases). V was clipped by 6 bases and J by 6 bases, with 19 bases between them. The CDR3 sequence is 15 residues long. The DNA for the CDR3 is TGTGCCAGCAGATCGGGACTGCCGGGGGTGGATACGCAGTATTTT. Translation: CASRSGLPGVDTQYF.

In this sample, this clonotype turned up a few times. The chain combines TRBV28 with TRBJ2-5, with TRBD1 matching over 9 bases. Germline-derived CDR1 and CDR2 are MDHEN and SYDVKM. J gave up 5 bases and V 5 bases, and 12 bases lay outside the gene matches. The CDR3 covers 16 residues. In nucleotides, the CDR3 is TGTGCCAGCAGTCAAATGGGACAGGGAAAGGAGGAGACCCAGTACTTC. Its protein is CASSQMGQGKEETQYF.

J is TRBJ2-7 and V is TRBV4-1, with TRBD1 as a possible D gene (7 bases). V was cut by 4 bases and J by 5 bases, with 18 bases left in between. Germline V gene lookup returns CDR1 MGHRA and CDR2 YSYEKL. The length of the CDR3 is 15 residues. The CDR3 DNA is TGCGCCAGCAGCCGCCTCTACAGGGGACTCAACGAGCAGTACTTC. Protein sequence: CASSRLYRGLNEQYF.

This clonotype appeared a few times. The chain is built from TRBV5-1 and TRBJ2-7; 8 nucleotides match TRBD2. Germline V gene sequence: CDR1 SGHRS, CDR2 YFSETQ. The CDR3 has 15 residues. Germline trimming cut 3 bases from V and 0 bases from J; bases unmatched to any gene: 5. The CDR3 sequence is CASSSRGGSSYEQYF. CDR3 DNA: TGCGCCAGCAGCTCACGCGGGGGGAGCTCCTACGAGCAGTACTTC.

Many counts were recorded for this clonotype. The chain is built from TRBV7-8 and TRBJ1-5, with D hard to call. The germline gives CDR1 SGHVS, CDR2 FQNEAQ. The CDR3 loop spans 15 amino acids. Deletions cut 2 bases from V and 2 bases from J, with 10 bases between. CDR3 amino acids: CASSLSVSGNQPQHF. CDR3 DNA sequence: TGTGCCAGCAGCTTAAGTGTTAGCGGCAATCAGCCCCAGCATTTT.

This clonotype was found a few times. The chain has TRBV12-3 or TRBV12-4 and TRBJ1-2; no definite D call. This CDR3 has 13 residues. V lost 5 bases, J lost 6 bases, and 13 bases lay in between. CDR3 residues: CASSPLRADGYTF. Here the CDR3 DNA reads TGTGCCAGCAGTCCCCTGCGGGCCGATGGCTACACCTTC.

This clonotype appeared a few times. The CDR3, as DNA: TGCGCCAGCAGCCCGAATTGGGGGGGTGGGGGTTACGAGCAGTACTTC. Encoded protein: CASSPNWGGGGYEQYF. The chain is built from TRBV5-1 and TRBJ2-7, with 7 bases aligning to TRBD2. The CDR3 is 16 amino acids. CDR1 is SGHRS, CDR2 YFSETQ, per germline. The V and J ends lost 4 bases and 4 bases, in that order; junction bases with no gene match: 14.